The source of this T cell receptor (beta chain) is a study of lung T cells in sarcoidosis with Löfgren's syndrome. Study-wide background: Analyses focused on Löfgren's syndrome patients. Overall study results and limits: These T cells possibly recognize a putative, unidentified sarcoidosis-associated antigen. Shared TRAV12-1 and TRBV2 CDR3 motifs were reported across several patients. The most expanded V genes in Löfgren's patients were reportedly TRAV12-1 and TRBV2.

Each CDR3 protein gets one entry after TCRdb re-called the reads with MiXCR. The table lists fewer than 80,000 distinct CDR3 sequences, 21% of them singletons. Of note for this clonotype: Its antigen is not known.

The germline V gene has CDR1 ENHRY and CDR2 SYGVKD. V was cut by 6 bases and J by 8 bases, with 16 bases left in between. The CDR3 has 14 residues. Sequenced sample: CD4+ T cells from PBMCs. The sequence was obtained from a human donor with sarcoidosis (Löfgren's syndrome or another form), or a control subject (not recorded which). This sequence joins TRBV10-3 and TRBJ1-4, with D perhaps matching TRBD1 (6 bases). CDR3 sequence: CAIRSAAGGEKLFF. In DNA, the CDR3 is TGTGCCATCAGGTCGGCAGCGGGGGGCGAAAAACTGTTTTTT.